This T cell receptor (beta chain) was recovered during a study of shared clonotypes between healthy human individuals. Germline CDR1 reads ENHRY; CDR2 reads SYGVKD. The CDR3 is 13 residues long. The J segment lost 4 bases and the V segment lost 7 bases, leaving 7 bases of the junction unmatched. Study results and limitations: Memory subsets generally showed lower estimated richness than naive subsets. It was observed that 5% to 6.5% of naive CD4 clonotypes were shared across a few donors.

Concerning this clone itself: Antigen specificity is unknown.

A split of CD4+ cells into CD45RA+ naive and CD45RA-negative memory subsets was performed. Generated by immunoSEQ multiplex PCR, the TCRdb table keeps only in-frame clones and is missing some. The sample carries 1.4 million or so clones, just under 99% recorded once. The genes are TRBV10-3 and TRBJ2-7; TRBD1 aligns across 7 bases. Sequencing used naive CD4+ T cells sorted from blood. Subset reported: CD45RA+ positively selected. The sequence was obtained from a man aged 25-40 years in good health. The CDR3 sequence: CAITGTEYYEQYF. The CDR3 region has the DNA TGTGCCATCACGGGGACAGAGTATTACGAGCAGTACTTC.